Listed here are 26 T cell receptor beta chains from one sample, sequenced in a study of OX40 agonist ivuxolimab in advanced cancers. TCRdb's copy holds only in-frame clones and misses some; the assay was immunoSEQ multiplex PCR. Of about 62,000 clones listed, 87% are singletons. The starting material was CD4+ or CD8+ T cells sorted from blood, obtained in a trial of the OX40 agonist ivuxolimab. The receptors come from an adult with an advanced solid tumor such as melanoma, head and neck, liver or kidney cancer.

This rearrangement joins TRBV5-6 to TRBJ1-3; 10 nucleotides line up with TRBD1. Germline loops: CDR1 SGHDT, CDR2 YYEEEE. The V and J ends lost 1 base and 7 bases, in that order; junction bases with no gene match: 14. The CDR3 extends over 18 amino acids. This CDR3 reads CASSLIGSGTGEYNTIYF. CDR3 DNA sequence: TGTGCCAGCAGCTTGATTGGCTCCGGGACAGGGGAGTATAACACCATATATTTT.

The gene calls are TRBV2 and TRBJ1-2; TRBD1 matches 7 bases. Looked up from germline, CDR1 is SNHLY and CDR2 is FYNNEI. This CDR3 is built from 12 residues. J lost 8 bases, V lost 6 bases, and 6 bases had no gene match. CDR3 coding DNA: TGTGCCAGCAGCTTGGACAGGATGGGCTACACCTTC. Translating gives CASSLDRMGYTF.

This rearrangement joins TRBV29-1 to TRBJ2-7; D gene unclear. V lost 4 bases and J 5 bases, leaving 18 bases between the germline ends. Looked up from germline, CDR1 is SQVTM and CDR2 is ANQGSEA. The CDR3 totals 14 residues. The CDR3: CSVVETPSYDEQYF. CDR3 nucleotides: TGCAGCGTTGTAGAGACCCCCTCCTACGACGAGCAGTACTTC.

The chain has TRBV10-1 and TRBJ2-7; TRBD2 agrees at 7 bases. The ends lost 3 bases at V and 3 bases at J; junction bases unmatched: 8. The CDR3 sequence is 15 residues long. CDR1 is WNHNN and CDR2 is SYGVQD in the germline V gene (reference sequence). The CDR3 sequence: CASSDPERDDYEQYF. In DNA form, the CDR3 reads TGCGCCAGCAGTGACCCGGAGCGGGATGACTACGAGCAGTACTTC.

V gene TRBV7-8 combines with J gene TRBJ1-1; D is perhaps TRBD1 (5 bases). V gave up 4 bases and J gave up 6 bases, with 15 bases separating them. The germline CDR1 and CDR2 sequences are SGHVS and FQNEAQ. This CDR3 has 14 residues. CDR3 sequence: CASSSLRRGAEAFF. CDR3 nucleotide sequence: TGTGCCAGCAGCTCCCTGCGGCGGGGGGCTGAAGCTTTCTTT.

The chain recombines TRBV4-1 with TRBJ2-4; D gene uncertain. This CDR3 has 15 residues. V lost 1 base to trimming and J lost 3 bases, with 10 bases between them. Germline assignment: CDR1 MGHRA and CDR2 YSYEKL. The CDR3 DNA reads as TGCGCCAGCAGCCAAGTTGGTTTGGACAAAAACATTCAGTACTTC. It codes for CASSQVGLDKNIQYF.

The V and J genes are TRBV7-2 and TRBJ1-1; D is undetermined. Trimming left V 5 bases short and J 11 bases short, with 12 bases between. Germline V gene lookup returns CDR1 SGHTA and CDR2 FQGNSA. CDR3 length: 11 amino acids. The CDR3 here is CASSLAFTAFF. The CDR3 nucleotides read TGTGCCAGCAGCCTCGCCTTTACGGCTTTCTTT.

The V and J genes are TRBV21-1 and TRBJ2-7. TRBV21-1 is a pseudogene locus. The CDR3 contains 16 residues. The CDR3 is CASSKAFRGGSYEQYF. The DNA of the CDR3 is TGTGCCAGCAGCAAAGCTTTCCGTGGGGGCTCCTACGAGCAGTACTTC.

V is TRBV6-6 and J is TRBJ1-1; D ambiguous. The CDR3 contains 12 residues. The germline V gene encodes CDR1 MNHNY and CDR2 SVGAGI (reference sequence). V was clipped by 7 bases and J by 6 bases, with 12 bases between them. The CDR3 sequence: CASTPGGAEAFF. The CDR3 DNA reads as TGTGCCAGCACTCCTGGCGGGGCTGAAGCTTTCTTT.

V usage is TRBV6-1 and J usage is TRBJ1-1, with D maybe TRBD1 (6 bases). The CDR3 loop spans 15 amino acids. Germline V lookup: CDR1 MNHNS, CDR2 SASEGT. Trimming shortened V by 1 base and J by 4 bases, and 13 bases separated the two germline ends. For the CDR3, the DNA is TGTGCCAGCAGTGAAGGTGTCCTCAGGGGCACTGAAGCTTTCTTT. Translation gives CASSEGVLRGTEAFF.

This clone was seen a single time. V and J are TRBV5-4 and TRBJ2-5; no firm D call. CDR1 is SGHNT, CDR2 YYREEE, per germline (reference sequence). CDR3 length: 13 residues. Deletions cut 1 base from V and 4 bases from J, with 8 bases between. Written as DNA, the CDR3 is TGTGCCAGCAGCTTGAAAGGGTTAGAGACCCAGTACTTC. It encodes CASSLKGLETQYF. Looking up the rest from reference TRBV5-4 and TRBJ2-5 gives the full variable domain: ETGVTQSPTHLIKTRGQQVTLRCSSQSGHNTVSWYQQALGQGPQFIFQYYREEENGRGNFPPRFSGLQFPNYSSELNVNALELDDSALYLCASSLKGLETQYFGPGTRLLVL.

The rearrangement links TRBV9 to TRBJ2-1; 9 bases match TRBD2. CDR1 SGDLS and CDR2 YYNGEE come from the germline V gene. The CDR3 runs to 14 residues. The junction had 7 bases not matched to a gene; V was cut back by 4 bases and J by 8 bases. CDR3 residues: CASSLTEREDEQFF. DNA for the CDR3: TGTGCCAGCAGCTTAACTGAGCGGGAGGATGAGCAGTTCTTC.

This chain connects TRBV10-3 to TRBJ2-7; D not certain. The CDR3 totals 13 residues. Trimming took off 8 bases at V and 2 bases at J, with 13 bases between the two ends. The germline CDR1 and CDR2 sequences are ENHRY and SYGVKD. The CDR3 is CAIQTAITYEQYF. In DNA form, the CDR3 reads TGTGCCATCCAAACTGCTATTACCTACGAGCAGTACTTC.

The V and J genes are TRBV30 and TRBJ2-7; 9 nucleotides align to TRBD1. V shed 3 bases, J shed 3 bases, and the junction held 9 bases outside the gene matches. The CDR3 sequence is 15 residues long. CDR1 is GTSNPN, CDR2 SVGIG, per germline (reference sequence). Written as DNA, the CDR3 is TGTGCCTGGAGGAGACAACAGGGGGCCTTCTACGAGCAGTACTTC. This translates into CAWRRQQGAFYEQYF.

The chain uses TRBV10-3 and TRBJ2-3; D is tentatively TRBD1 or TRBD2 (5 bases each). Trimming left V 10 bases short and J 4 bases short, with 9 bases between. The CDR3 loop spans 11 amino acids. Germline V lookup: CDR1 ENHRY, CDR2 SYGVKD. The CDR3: CATQGADTQYF. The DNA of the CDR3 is TGTGCCACGCAGGGAGCAGATACGCAGTATTTT.

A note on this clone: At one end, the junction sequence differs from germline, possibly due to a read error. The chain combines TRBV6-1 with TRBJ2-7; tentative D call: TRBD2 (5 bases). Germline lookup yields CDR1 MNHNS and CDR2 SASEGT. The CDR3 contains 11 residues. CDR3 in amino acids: CPAVNYYEQYF. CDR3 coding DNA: TGCCCAGCGGTAAATTACTACGAGCAGTACTTC.

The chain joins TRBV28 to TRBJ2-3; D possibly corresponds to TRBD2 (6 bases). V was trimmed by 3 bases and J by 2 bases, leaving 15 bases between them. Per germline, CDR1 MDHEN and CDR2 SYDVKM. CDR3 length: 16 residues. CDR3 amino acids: CASSFPGLSNTDTQYF. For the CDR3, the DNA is TGTGCCAGCAGTTTTCCGGGACTGAGTAACACAGATACGCAGTATTTT.

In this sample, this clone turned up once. The CDR3 loop reads CASSLDRVPPDTQYF. The CDR3 nucleotides are TGCGCCAGCAGCTTGGACAGGGTTCCCCCAGATACGCAGTATTTT. The gene calls are TRBV5-1 and TRBJ2-3; D is possibly TRBD1 (6 bases). The germline V gene encodes CDR1 SGHRS and CDR2 YFSETQ. Trimming stripped 0 bases from V and 4 bases from J, with 12 bases between. This CDR3 has 15 residues.

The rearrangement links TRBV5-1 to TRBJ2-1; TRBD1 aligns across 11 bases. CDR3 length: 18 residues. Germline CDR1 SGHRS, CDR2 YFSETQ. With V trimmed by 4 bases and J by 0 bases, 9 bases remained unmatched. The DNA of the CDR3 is TGCGCCAGCAGCACCCGGACAGGGGGCCCCAGCTCCTACAATGAGCAGTTCTTC. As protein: CASSTRTGGPSSYNEQFF.

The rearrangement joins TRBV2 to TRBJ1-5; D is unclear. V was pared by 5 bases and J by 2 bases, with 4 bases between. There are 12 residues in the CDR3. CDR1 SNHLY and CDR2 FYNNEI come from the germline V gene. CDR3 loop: CASSFGNQPQHF. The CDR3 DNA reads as TGTGCCAGCAGTTTCGGCAATCAGCCCCAGCATTTT.

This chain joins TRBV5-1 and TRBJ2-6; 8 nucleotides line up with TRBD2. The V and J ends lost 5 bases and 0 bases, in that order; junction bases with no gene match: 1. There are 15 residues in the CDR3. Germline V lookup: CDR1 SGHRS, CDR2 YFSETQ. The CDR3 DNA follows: TGCGCCAGCAGTCGGGAGGGCTCTGGGGCCAACGTCCTGACTTTC. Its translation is CASSREGSGANVLTF. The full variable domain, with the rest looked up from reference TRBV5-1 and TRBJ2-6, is KAGVTQTPRYLIKTRGQQVTLSCSPISGHRSVSWYQQTPGQGLQFLFEYFSETQRNKGNFPGRFSGRQFSNSRSEMNVSTLELGDSALYLCASSREGSGANVLTFGAGSRLTVL.

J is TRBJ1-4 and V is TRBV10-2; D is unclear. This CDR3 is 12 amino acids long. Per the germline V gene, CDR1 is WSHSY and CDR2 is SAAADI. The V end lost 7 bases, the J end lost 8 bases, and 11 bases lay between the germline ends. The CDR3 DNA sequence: TGCGCCAGCACCGACCGGTGGGAAAAACTGTTTTTT. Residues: CASTDRWEKLFF.

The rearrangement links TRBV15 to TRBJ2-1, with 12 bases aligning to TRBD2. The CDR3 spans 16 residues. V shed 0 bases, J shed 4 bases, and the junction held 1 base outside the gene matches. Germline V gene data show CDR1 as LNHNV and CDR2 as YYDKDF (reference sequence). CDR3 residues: CATSREGTSGYNEQFF. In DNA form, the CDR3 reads TGTGCCACCAGCAGAGAGGGGACTAGCGGGTACAATGAGCAGTTCTTC.

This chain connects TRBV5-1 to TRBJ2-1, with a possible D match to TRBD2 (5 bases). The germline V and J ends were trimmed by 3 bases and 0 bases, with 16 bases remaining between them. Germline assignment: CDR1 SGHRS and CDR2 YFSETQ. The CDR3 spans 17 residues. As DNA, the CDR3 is TGCGCCAGCAGCTATGGGCTGGGGAGCGGCTCCTACAATGAGCAGTTCTTC. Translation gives CASSYGLGSGSYNEQFF.

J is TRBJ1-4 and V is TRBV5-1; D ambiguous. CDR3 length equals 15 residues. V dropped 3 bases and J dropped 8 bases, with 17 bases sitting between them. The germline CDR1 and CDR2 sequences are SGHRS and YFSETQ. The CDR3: CASSSGPPLKEKLFF. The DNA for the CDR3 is TGCGCCAGCAGCTCAGGACCTCCCCTCAAGGAAAAACTGTTTTTT. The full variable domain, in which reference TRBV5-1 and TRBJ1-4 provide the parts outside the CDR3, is KAGVTQTPRYLIKTRGQQVTLSCSPISGHRSVSWYQQTPGQGLQFLFEYFSETQRNKGNFPGRFSGRQFSNSRSEMNVSTLELGDSALYLCASSSGPPLKEKLFFGSGTQLSVL.

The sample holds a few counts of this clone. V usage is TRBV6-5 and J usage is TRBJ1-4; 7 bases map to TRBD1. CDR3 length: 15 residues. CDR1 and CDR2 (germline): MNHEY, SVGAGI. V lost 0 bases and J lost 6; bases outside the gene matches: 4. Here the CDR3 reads CASSYSGRGDEKLFF. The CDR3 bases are TGTGCCAGCAGTTACTCGGGCAGGGGGGATGAAAAACTGTTTTTT.